One sample yielded the 18 T cell receptor beta chains listed below, sequenced in a study of cytotoxic CD8 clonotypes in ibrutinib-treated CLL (dated by TCRdb to about 2021). The library was generated by the immunoSEQ multiplex PCR assay. TCRdb limited this immuneACCESS table to in-frame rearrangements with V and J called. A share of clones is missing; checked studies link under half to unresolved V genes, and the rest is unexplained. Present in this sample are under 300,000 clones, under 80% of which were seen just once. Together, the top ten hold 15% to 17% of the sample. The time point label corresponds to: 20 to 30 months on ibrutinib. The sample here was PBMCs, taken after 24 months of ibrutinib treatment. Receptors were obtained from a human donor with chronic lymphocytic leukemia.

The chain has TRBV10-1 and TRBJ2-1; tentatively, D is TRBD1 or TRBD2 (5 bases each). Germline values: CDR1 WNHNN, CDR2 SYGVQD (reference sequence). The V end was cut by 2 bases, the J end by 7 bases, with 6 bases between. The CDR3 extends over 12 amino acids. The CDR3 here is CASSEGGNEQFF. In nucleotides, the CDR3 is TGCGCCAGCAGTGAGGGGGGTAATGAGCAGTTCTTC.

The chain carries TRBV27 and TRBJ1-2; no definite D call. The CDR3 length is 13 residues. Per the germline V gene, CDR1 is MNHEY and CDR2 is SMNVEV (reference sequence). Trimming took 10 bases from V and 4 from J, leaving 16 bases between them. Here the CDR3 reads CATGSPRVYGYTF. In DNA form, the CDR3 reads TGTGCCACCGGGAGCCCCCGGGTCTATGGCTACACCTTC.

The rearrangement joins TRBV29-1 to TRBJ1-4; D unresolved. The CDR3 covers 13 residues. Between the trimmed V and J ends, which lost 4 bases and 0 bases, there was a span of 6 bases. Germline CDR1 SQVTM, CDR2 ANQGSEA. The CDR3 loop is CSVAAATNEKLFF. CDR3 DNA: TGCAGCGTTGCGGCCGCAACTAATGAAAAACTGTTTTTT.

The chain's CDR3 is CASSVVAGGNYEQYF. CDR3 DNA sequence: TGTGCCAGCAGCGTAGTAGCGGGAGGGAACTACGAGCAGTACTTC. This chain links TRBV9 with TRBJ2-7; 11 positions match TRBD2. The junction had 2 bases not matched to a gene; V was cut back by 0 bases and J by 3 bases. Looked up from germline, CDR1 is SGDLS and CDR2 is YYNGEE. The CDR3 is 15 residues long.

V usage is TRBV7-2 and J usage is TRBJ1-1, with D possibly being TRBD1 (5 bases). The germline V and J ends were trimmed by 3 bases and 4 bases, with 15 bases remaining between them. The CDR3 runs 15 residues. Germline CDR1 and CDR2: SGHTA and FQGNSA. In DNA, the CDR3 is TGTGCCAGCAGCTTCAAGCTAGGGACCCTCACTGAAGCTTTCTTT. Translating it yields CASSFKLGTLTEAFF.

The CDR3 nucleotides are TGTGCCTGGAGTGATTTCAGGGAGGCTGAAGCTTTCTTT. It encodes CAWSDFREAEAFF. The chain combines TRBV30 with TRBJ1-1, with D possibly being TRBD1 (5 bases). Trimming shortened V by 1 base and J by 6 bases, and 12 bases separated the two germline ends. Germline V lookup: CDR1 GTSNPN, CDR2 SVGIG (reference sequence). This CDR3 comprises 13 residues.

DNA of the CDR3: TGTGCCAGCAGCTTAACAGGGAGTCCTGGAAACACCATATATTTT. Protein: CASSLTGSPGNTIYF. The chain recombines TRBV7-9 with TRBJ1-3, with D perhaps TRBD1 (6 bases). In germline, CDR1 is SEHNR, CDR2 FQNEAQ (reference sequence). The V end was cut by 2 bases, the J end by 2 bases, with 10 bases between. This CDR3 contains 15 residues.

This clone was picked up one time. The genes are TRBV6-5 and TRBJ1-4; perhaps TRBD1 as D (6 bases). CDR3 length equals 15 residues. The germline gives CDR1 MNHEY, CDR2 SVGAGI. Trimming removed 2 bases from V and 1 base from J, with 8 bases in between. The CDR3 region is CASSYHRVTNEKLFF. The DNA of the CDR3 is TGTGCCAGCAGTTACCACAGGGTAACTAATGAAAAACTGTTTTTT.

CDR3 residues: CASSPERETTQYF. Written as DNA, the CDR3 is TGTGCCAGCTCCCCGGAGCGGGAGACGACCCAGTACTTC. The gene calls are TRBV18 and TRBJ2-5; TRBD2 aligns across 8 bases. Per germline, CDR1 KGHSH and CDR2 LQKENI. J gave up 7 bases and V 6 bases, and 7 bases lay outside the gene matches. The CDR3 has 13 residues.

This clone has only a few counts. J is TRBJ2-5 and V is TRBV2; weak D call: TRBD1 (5 bases). V gave up 6 bases and J gave up 1 base, with 9 bases separating them. Germline V gene sequence: CDR1 SNHLY, CDR2 FYNNEI. CDR3 length equals 13 residues. CDR3: CASRSQVQETQYF. The DNA of the CDR3 is TGTGCCAGCAGGTCACAGGTCCAAGAGACCCAGTACTTC.

This chain links TRBV10-3 with TRBJ1-2; D not resolved. Germline V CDR1 and CDR2: ENHRY, SYGVKD. The CDR3 sequence is 14 residues long. The V end was cut by 6 bases, the J end by 2 bases, with 13 bases between. This CDR3 is CAISKSTENYGYTF. The CDR3 DNA follows: TGTGCCATCAGCAAATCAACAGAGAACTATGGCTACACCTTC.

The chain uses TRBV6-1 and TRBJ2-3, with 9 bases matching TRBD1. Germline V gene data show CDR1 as MNHNS and CDR2 as SASEGT. The CDR3 length is 17 residues. The V gene end was trimmed by 5 bases and the J gene end by 8 bases; junction bases not matched to a gene: 17. The CDR3 bases are TGTGCCAGCAGTCAAGGGGTCCGGACAGGGGTGATCGGTACGCAGTATTTT. Protein sequence: CASSQGVRTGVIGTQYF.

The chain links TRBV19 to TRBJ1-1; D is undetermined. Germline CDR1 reads LNHDA; CDR2 reads SQIVND (reference sequence). The CDR3 has 15 residues. V lost 1 base, J lost 1 base, and 10 bases lay in between. CDR3 nucleotides: TGTGCCAGTAGTATAGGGTCCTGGACGAACACTGAAGCTTTCTTT. Its translation is CASSIGSWTNTEAFF.

V gene TRBV14 combines with J gene TRBJ1-5; no firm D call. Germline loops: CDR1 SGHDN, CDR2 FVKESK. Trimming took off 4 bases at V and 8 bases at J, with 24 bases between the two ends. The CDR3 loop spans 17 amino acids. CDR3 coding DNA: TGTGCCAGCAGCCTCTCAAGACGGTGGTGGTTCGGGGAGCCCCAGCATTTT. Protein product: CASSLSRRWWFGEPQHF.

The chain joins TRBV4-3 to TRBJ1-2; weak D call: TRBD1 (5 bases). Per germline, CDR1 LGHNA and CDR2 YSLEER. Trimming cost V 0 bases and J 5 bases, with 22 bases left between them. The CDR3 extends over 18 amino acids. CDR3: CASSQDRGAAQIIYGYTF. The CDR3 DNA is TGCGCCAGCAGCCAAGATAGGGGTGCAGCCCAGATAATTTATGGCTACACCTTC.

This chain links TRBV11-1 with TRBJ1-1; 7 bases match TRBD1. V lost 4 bases and J lost 0; bases outside the gene matches: 8. Germline V gives CDR1 SGHAT, CDR2 FQDESV (reference sequence). CDR3 length equals 16 residues. This chain's CDR3 is CASSSGRDSLNTEAFF. The CDR3 DNA follows: TGTGCCAGCAGCTCTGGCCGGGACAGCTTGAACACTGAAGCTTTCTTT.

The chain's CDR3 is CASSPPTGSGSSYNEQFF. Here the CDR3 DNA reads TGTGCCAGCTCACCCCCCACTGGGAGCGGGAGCTCCTACAATGAGCAGTTCTTC. The chain carries TRBV18 and TRBJ2-1; 8 nucleotides align to TRBD2. The germline V gene encodes CDR1 KGHSH and CDR2 LQKENI. Trimming took 3 bases from V and 0 from J; bases not matched to a gene: 10. The CDR3 runs to 18 residues.

The rearrangement uses TRBV10-2 and TRBJ2-2, with 7 bases aligning to TRBD2. The CDR3 spans 14 residues. Per the germline V gene, CDR1 is WSHSY and CDR2 is SAAADI. Trimming took 8 bases from V and 2 from J; bases not matched to a gene: 5. CDR3 coding DNA: TGCGCCAGCGAGGGCGGGGGTAACACCGGGGAGCTGTTTTTT. This sequence encodes CASEGGGNTGELFF.